This TCR beta chain came from a study of T-cell memory formation after mild COVID-19. TCRdb re-called the 5' RACE reads with MiXCR, one entry per CDR3 protein. The table includes hundreds of thousands of distinct CDR3 sequences, about a sixth detected once. This clonotype occurred a few times. CDR3 size: 16 residues. V shed 4 bases, J shed 4 bases, and the junction held 11 bases outside the gene matches. The clonotype originates from an adult woman who had mild COVID-19 (a few samples of this study predate the infection). Cell type and time point are not known. The V and J genes are TRBV12-3 or TRBV12-4 and TRBJ2-3, with 7 bases lining up with TRBD2. The sample comprised PBMCs or a T cell subset sorted from them (not recorded which). CDR3: CASSSMSGTNPDTQYF. Written as DNA, the CDR3 is TGTGCCAGCAGTTCGATGAGCGGGACCAACCCAGATACGCAGTATTTT.